The T cell receptor beta chain described here comes from a study of technical replicates of blood from a handful of donors. Sequencing used immunoSEQ multiplex PCR; TCRdb keeps in-frame clones, though not all of them. The table shows tens of thousands of clones, with 96% occurring only once. J was trimmed by 6 bases and V by 1 base; bases with no gene match: 4. CDR3 length: 15 residues. The germline V gene has CDR1 MDHEN and CDR2 SYDVKM. This receptor was obtained from a human donor in good health. Sample: T cells isolated from PBMCs. The chain recombines TRBV28 with TRBJ1-5; TRBD1 aligns across 9 bases. DNA for the CDR3: TGTGCCAGCAGTTTATTATCGGACAGGGGTCAGCCCCAGCATTTT. Its protein is CASSLLSDRGQPQHF.